The clone carrying this T cell receptor beta chain has only a few counts. This sample stems from a study of tumour-infiltrating T cells in Burkitt lymphoma. Study-level background: The Burkitt lymphoma cohort spanned all epidemiological subtypes. Repertoire clonality predicted overall and progression-free survival.

Germline V gene data show CDR1 as SGHAT and CDR2 as FQNNGV. The CDR3 contains 14 residues. J lost 5 bases, V lost 5 bases, and 8 bases had no gene match. Sequencing used immunoSEQ multiplex PCR; TCRdb keeps in-frame clones, though not all of them. The sample lists 3,500 to 4,000 clones; 15% to 20% were seen once. Sequences were obtained from tumor tissue. The chain recombines TRBV11-2 with TRBJ2-7; 8 positions match TRBD1. The receptor comes from a human donor with Burkitt lymphoma. The CDR3 spells CASSATGVRDEQYF. The CDR3 region has the DNA TGTGCCAGCAGCGCGACAGGGGTGCGCGACGAGCAGTACTTC.